One sample yielded the 8 T cell receptor beta chains listed below, sequenced in a study of spatial heterogeneity in lung cancer. Described time point: sample taken at primary tumor resection. TCRdb re-derived calls from the 5' RACE reads in MiXCR, one entry per CDR3 protein. The sample lists roughly 9,800 distinct CDR3 sequences, 6.1% occurring once. The sequencing here drew on normal lung tissue next to the tumor, taken at surgery. The receptors originated from a male donor with early-stage non-small cell lung cancer.

This clonotype was seen many times. The V and J genes are TRBV27 and TRBJ1-6, with 8 bases aligning to TRBD1. The length of the CDR3 is 15 residues. After removal of 8 bases from V and 11 bases from J, the junction contained 14 bases not matched to a gene. Germline CDR1 is MNHEY and CDR2 is SMNVEV (reference sequence). CDR3 protein: CASVPEGQEHPPLHF. The CDR3 DNA reads as TGTGCCAGCGTCCCCGAGGGACAGGAACATCCACCCCTCCACTTT.

By share of the sample, this clonotype is large. This rearrangement joins TRBV7-8 to TRBJ2-1, with TRBD1 as a possible D gene (5 bases). V was trimmed by 0 bases and J by 12 bases, leaving 15 bases between them. Germline assignment: CDR1 SGHVS and CDR2 FQNEAQ. The CDR3 sequence is 14 residues long. The DNA of the CDR3 is TGTGCCAGCAGCTTAGCCACAGAACAGGTATCGCAGTTCTTC. Amino acid sequence: CASSLATEQVSQFF.

This clonotype was seen ten or more times. CDR3 in DNA: TGTGCCAGTCGACCCAGGCCACTGAATTCACCCCTCCACTTT. This gives the protein CASRPRPLNSPLHF. The chain recombines TRBV19 with TRBJ1-6; D remains ambiguous. Between the trimmed V and J ends, which lost 8 bases and 7 bases, there was a span of 15 bases. Germline V CDR1 and CDR2: LNHDA, SQIVND (reference sequence). There are 14 residues in the CDR3.

Comment on this clonotype: A read error may be the cause here, since a much bigger clone is one base away. A read error is likely, as this CDR3 ends without the conserved phenylalanine or tryptophan. The chain couples TRBV19 to TRBJ2-7; maybe TRBD1 (6 bases). V lost 5 bases to trimming and J lost 1 base, with 15 bases between them. This CDR3 spans 15 amino acids. Germline-derived CDR1 and CDR2 are LNHDA and SQIVND (reference sequence). As DNA, the CDR3 is TGTGCCAGTAGTCTTGGTCTCGGGACATCCTACGAGCAGTACTAC. This translates into CASSLGLGTSYEQYY.

This clonotype was detected many times. This sequence joins TRBV5-1 and TRBJ2-3; the match to TRBD2 covers 9 bases. Germline CDR1 SGHRS, CDR2 YFSETQ. The CDR3 runs 15 residues. The J segment lost 4 bases and the V segment lost 1 base, leaving 4 bases of the junction unmatched. The DNA of the CDR3 is TGCGCCAGCAGCTTGAAGGCTAGCGGGGCAGATACGCAGTATTTT. It is translated as CASSLKASGADTQYF.

The table lists this clonotype with many counts. The gene calls are TRBV7-9 and TRBJ1-2; possibly TRBD1 for D (5 bases). Trimming shortened V by 0 bases and J by 6 bases, and 14 bases separated the two germline ends. The CDR3 runs 15 residues. In germline, CDR1 is SEHNR, CDR2 FQNEAQ (reference sequence). CDR3: CASSLAGLFGNGYTF. The CDR3 coding sequence is TGTGCCAGCAGCTTAGCGGGACTTTTCGGAAATGGCTACACCTTC. Full variable domain (missing parts from reference TRBV7-9 and TRBJ1-2): DTGVSQNPRHKITKRGQNVTFRCDPISEHNRLYWYRQTLGQGPEFLTYFQNEAQLEKSRLLSDRFSAERPKGSFSTLEIQRTEQGDSAMYLCASSLAGLFGNGYTFGSGTRLTVV.

Ten or more counts support this clonotype. V gene TRBV25-1 combines with J gene TRBJ2-7; 7 bases align to TRBD1. Germline CDR1 and CDR2: MGHDK and SYGVNS. After removal of 1 base from V and 2 bases from J, the junction contained 5 bases not matched to a gene. The CDR3 contains 15 residues. CDR3 loop: CASSEFGTAAYEQYF. The CDR3 DNA reads as TGTGCCAGCAGTGAATTCGGGACAGCGGCCTACGAGCAGTACTTC.

In this sample, this clonotype turned up a few times. The chain is built from TRBV18 and TRBJ1-4; 7 positions match TRBD1. CDR3 length: 17 residues. J lost 7 bases, V lost 2 bases, and 13 bases had no gene match. The germline V gene encodes CDR1 KGHSH and CDR2 LQKENI. The CDR3 sequence is CASSPNPTGDYSEKLFF. Here the CDR3 DNA reads TGTGCCAGCTCACCAAACCCAACAGGGGACTATAGTGAAAAACTGTTTTTT.